A selection of T cell receptor beta chains follows, all from one sample in a study of HIV-infected children after antiretroviral therapy interruption. TCRdb recomputed calls from the 3' RACE reads with MiXCR, one row per CDR3 protein. The sample yields 14,000 to 15,000 distinct CDR3 sequences, under 4% seen once. The starting material was CD45RO+ CD8+ T cells from PBMCs, pooled from several time points, obtained from a donor given antiretroviral therapy, either interrupted or continuous. These receptors originate from a pool of human donors with HIV. Both conserved end residues are part of each CDR3. A D gene is named only where the DNA matches it firmly. Expanded clones get a size class; other rows say once, few or many, or leave the size out.

d_gene	v_gene	j_gene	abundance	CDR3nt	CDR3aa
.	TRBV20-1	TRBJ2-1	many	TGCAGTGCTAGAGACCCCCCGACAGATTACAATGAGCAGTTCTTC	CSARDPPTDYNEQFF
.	TRBV6-4	TRBJ1-1	many	TGTGCCAGCAGGGCGACAGAGAACACTGAAGCTTTCTTT	CASRATENTEAFF
.	TRBV6-2/TRBV6-3	TRBJ1-1	few	TGTGCCAGCGCGAGGAACACTGAAGCTTTCTTT	CASARNTEAFF
.	TRBV28	TRBJ2-1	few	TGTGCCAGCAGAGCTCCGGATGGGGCCCGGGTAAGGGGTGAGCAGTTCTTC	CASRAPDGARVRGEQFF
TRBD2	TRBV12-3/TRBV12-4	TRBJ2-1	many	TGTGCCAGCAGTTTCACTAGCGGATACAATGAGCAGTTCTTC	CASSFTSGYNEQFF
TRBD1	TRBV13	TRBJ1-1	.	TGTGCCAGCAGCTCCCTATCAGGGACAGGGGGTTTCTACACTGAAGCTTTCTTT	CASSSLSGTGGFYTEAFF
TRBD1	TRBV10-3	TRBJ2-5	many	TGTGCCATCAGTGATTGGGACAGCCAAGAGACCCAGTACTTC	CAISDWDSQETQYF
.	TRBV6-2/TRBV6-3	TRBJ1-5	many	TGTGCCAGCAGTCATACTCTTCGACAGAGGTTTAGCAATCAGCCCCAGCATTTT	CASSHTLRQRFSNQPQHF
.	TRBV12-3/TRBV12-4	TRBJ1-5	many	TGTGCCAGCAGGCAGGGTTGGGATCAGCCCCAGCATTTT	CASRQGWDQPQHF
.	TRBV11-1	TRBJ1-6	.	TGTGCCAGCAGCTTAGGCCCCTCGGAGAAGAATTCACCCCTCCACTTT	CASSLGPSEKNSPLHF
.	TRBV4-1	TRBJ2-1	many	TGCGCCAGCAGCCACGGCTGGGGGGAGCAGTTCTTC	CASSHGWGEQFF
TRBD2	TRBV29-1	TRBJ2-4	many	TGCAGCTCAACGGGACTAGAAAACATTCAGTACTTC	CSSTGLENIQYF
.	TRBV7-8	TRBJ1-1	many	TGTGCCAGCAGCTTAGGGCAGGGGTTTAACACTGAAGCTTTCTTT	CASSLGQGFNTEAFF
.	TRBV2	TRBJ1-2	many	TGTGCCAGCAGTGAAGGAGAGCGGCACGGCTACACCTTC	CASSEGERHGYTF
.	TRBV20-1	TRBJ2-2	medium-sized	TGCAGTGCTAGAGATCTTGAGACTCCTTACACCGGGGAGCTGTTTTTT	CSARDLETPYTGELFF
.	TRBV7-3	TRBJ2-7	medium-sized	TGTGCCAGCAGCTTAACAGGGAGTGGCGAGCAGTACTTC	CASSLTGSGEQYF
.	TRBV19	TRBJ2-1	many	TGTGCCAGTAGCCCTCGGCGGTCAAGCTCCTACAATGAGCAGTTCTTC	CASSPRRSSSYNEQFF
.	TRBV5-1	TRBJ2-1	.	TGCGCCAGCAGCTTGGAGACTTCGACCAATGAGCAGTTCTTC	CASSLETSTNEQFF
.	TRBV12-3/TRBV12-4	TRBJ2-3	many	TGTGCCAGCAGTTCAGAGCCCCTCGGCCCTACTAGCACAGATACGCAGTATTTT	CASSSEPLGPTSTDTQYF
.	TRBV12-3/TRBV12-4	TRBJ2-7	many	TGTGCCAGCAGTACTACCGGGCCCAATTACGAGCAGTACTTC	CASSTTGPNYEQYF
TRBD2	TRBV7-9	TRBJ2-1	many	TGTGCCAGCACCTCGGGACTAGCGGGAGCTTTGAGTGAGCAGTTCTTC	CASTSGLAGALSEQFF